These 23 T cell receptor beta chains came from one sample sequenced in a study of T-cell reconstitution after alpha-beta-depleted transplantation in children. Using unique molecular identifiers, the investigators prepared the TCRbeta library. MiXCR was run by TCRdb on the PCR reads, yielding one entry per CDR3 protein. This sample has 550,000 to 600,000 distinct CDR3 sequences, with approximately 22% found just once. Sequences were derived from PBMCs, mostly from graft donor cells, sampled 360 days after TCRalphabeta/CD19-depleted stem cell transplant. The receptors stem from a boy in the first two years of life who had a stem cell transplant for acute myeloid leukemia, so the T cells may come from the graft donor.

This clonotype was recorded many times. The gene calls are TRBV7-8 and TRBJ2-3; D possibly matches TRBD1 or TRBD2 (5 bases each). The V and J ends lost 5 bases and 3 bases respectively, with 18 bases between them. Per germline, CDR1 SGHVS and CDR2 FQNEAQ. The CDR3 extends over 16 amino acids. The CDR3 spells CASSLHRDLVTDTQYF. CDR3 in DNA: TGTGCCAGCAGCCTGCACCGGGACCTCGTTACAGATACGCAGTATTTT. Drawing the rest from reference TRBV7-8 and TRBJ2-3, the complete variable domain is GAGVSQSPRYKVAKRGQDVALRCDPISGHVSLFWYQQALGQGPEFLTYFQNEAQLDKSGLPSDRFFAERPEGSVSTLKIQRTQQEDSAVYLCASSLHRDLVTDTQYFGPGTRLTVL.

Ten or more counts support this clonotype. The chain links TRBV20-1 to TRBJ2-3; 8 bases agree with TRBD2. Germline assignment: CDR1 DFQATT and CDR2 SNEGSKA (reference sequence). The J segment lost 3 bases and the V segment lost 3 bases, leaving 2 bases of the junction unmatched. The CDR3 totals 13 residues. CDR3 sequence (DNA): TGCAGTGCTAGGTCTAGCGGGACAGATACGCAGTATTTT. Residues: CSARSSGTDTQYF.

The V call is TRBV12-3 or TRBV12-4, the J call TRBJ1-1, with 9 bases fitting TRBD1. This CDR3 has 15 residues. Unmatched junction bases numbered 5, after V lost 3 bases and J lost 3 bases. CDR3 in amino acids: CASSFWTGEDTEAFF. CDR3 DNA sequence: TGTGCCAGCAGTTTCTGGACAGGGGAAGACACTGAAGCTTTCTTT.

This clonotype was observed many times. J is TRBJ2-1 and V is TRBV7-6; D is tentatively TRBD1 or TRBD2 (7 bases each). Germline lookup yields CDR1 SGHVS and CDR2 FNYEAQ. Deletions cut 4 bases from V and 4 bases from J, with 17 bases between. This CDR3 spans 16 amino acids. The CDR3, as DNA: TGTGCCAGCAGCTCACCTGCAGGGGGGGTTTACAATGAGCAGTTCTTC. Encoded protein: CASSSPAGGVYNEQFF. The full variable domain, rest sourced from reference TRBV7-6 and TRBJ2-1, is GAGVSQSPRYKVTKRGQDVALRCDPISGHVSLYWYRQALGQGPEFLTYFNYEAQQDKSGLPNDRFSAERPEGSISTLTIQRTEQRDSAMYRCASSSPAGGVYNEQFFGPGTRLTVL.

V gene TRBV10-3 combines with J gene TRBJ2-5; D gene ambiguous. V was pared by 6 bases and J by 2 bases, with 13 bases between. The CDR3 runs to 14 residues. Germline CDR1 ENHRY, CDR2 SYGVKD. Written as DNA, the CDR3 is TGTGCCATCAGGGGTTCTGGGAATCAAGAGACCCAGTACTTC. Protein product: CAIRGSGNQETQYF.

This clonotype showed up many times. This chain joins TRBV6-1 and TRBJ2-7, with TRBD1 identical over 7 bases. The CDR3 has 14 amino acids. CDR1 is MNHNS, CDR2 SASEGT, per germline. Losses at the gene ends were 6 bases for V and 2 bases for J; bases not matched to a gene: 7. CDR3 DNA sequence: TGTGCCAGCAGCCCCTGGACAGGAACCTACGAGCAGTACTTC. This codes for CASSPWTGTYEQYF.

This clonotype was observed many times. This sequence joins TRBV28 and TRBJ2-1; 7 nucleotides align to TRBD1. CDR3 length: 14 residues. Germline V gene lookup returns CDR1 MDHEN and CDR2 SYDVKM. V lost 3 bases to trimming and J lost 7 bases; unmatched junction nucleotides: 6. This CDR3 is CASSFSQGRNEQFF. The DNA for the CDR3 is TGTGCCAGCAGTTTTTCACAGGGGCGTAATGAGCAGTTCTTC.

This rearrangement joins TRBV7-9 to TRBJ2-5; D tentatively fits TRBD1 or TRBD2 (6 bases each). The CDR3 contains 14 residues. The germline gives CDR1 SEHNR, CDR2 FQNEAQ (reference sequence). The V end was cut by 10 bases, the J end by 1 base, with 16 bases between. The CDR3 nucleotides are TGTGCCACGTCATTGTCGGGGGCCCAAGAGACCCAGTACTTC. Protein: CATSLSGAQETQYF.

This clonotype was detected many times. CDR3 bases: TGCAGTGCTGGCCGGAGGGGATCCGGGGAGCTGTTTTTT. This gives the protein CSAGRRGSGELFF. This rearrangement joins TRBV20-1 to TRBJ2-2; weak D call: TRBD2 (6 bases). CDR1 is DFQATT, CDR2 SNEGSKA, per germline (reference sequence). V was clipped by 5 bases and J by 6 bases, with 13 bases between them. The length of the CDR3 is 13 residues.

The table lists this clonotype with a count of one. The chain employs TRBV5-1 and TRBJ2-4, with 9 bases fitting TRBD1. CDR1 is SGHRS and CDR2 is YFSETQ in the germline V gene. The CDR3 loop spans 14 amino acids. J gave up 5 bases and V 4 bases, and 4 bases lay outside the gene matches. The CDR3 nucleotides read TGCGCCAGCAGCCCGGGACAGGGCGAAAACATTCAGTACTTC. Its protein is CASSPGQGENIQYF.

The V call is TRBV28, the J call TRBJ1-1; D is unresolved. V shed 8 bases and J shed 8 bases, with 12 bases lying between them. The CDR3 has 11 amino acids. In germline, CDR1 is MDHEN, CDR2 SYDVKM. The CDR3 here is CASRKVIEAFF. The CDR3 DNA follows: TGTGCCAGCCGTAAGGTGATAGAAGCTTTCTTT.

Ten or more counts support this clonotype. CDR3: CASSIEGSNQPQHF. In DNA form, the CDR3 reads TGTGCCAGTAGTATAGAGGGAAGCAATCAGCCCCAGCATTTT. The rearrangement links TRBV19 to TRBJ1-5, with unresolved D. This CDR3 has 14 amino acids. V was trimmed by 0 bases and J by 1 base, leaving 4 bases between them. CDR1 is LNHDA, CDR2 SQIVND, per germline (reference sequence).

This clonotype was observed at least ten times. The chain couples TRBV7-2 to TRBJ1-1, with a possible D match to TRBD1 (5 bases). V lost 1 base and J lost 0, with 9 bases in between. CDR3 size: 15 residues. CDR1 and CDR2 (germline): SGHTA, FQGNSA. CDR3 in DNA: TGTGCCAGCAGCTTAGGGCAGGGAGTGAACACTGAAGCTTTCTTT. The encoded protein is CASSLGQGVNTEAFF.

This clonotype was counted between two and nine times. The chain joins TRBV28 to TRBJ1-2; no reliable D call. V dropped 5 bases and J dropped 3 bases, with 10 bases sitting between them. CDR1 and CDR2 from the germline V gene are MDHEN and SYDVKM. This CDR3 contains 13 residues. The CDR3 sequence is CASSPSDYYGYTF. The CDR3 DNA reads TGTGCCAGCAGTCCTTCGGACTACTATGGCTACACCTTC.

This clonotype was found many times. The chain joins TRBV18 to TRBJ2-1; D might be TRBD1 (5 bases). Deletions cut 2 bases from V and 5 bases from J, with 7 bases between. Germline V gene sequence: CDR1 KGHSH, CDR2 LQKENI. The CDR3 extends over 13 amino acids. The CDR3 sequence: CASSPGANNEQFF. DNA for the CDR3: TGTGCCAGCTCACCAGGGGCAAACAATGAGCAGTTCTTC.

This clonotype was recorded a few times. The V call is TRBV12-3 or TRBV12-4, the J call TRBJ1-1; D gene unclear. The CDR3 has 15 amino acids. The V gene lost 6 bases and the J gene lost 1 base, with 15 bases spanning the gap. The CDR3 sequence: CASSLGRYPNTEAFF. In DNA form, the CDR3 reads TGTGCCAGCAGCCTTGGGCGCTATCCGAACACTGAAGCTTTCTTT.

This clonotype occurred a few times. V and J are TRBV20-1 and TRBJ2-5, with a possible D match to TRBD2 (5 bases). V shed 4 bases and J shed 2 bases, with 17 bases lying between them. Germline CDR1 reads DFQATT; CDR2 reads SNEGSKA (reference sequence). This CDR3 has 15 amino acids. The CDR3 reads CSAKGGGYTQETQYF. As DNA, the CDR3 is TGCAGTGCTAAAGGCGGCGGGTACACTCAAGAGACCCAGTACTTC.

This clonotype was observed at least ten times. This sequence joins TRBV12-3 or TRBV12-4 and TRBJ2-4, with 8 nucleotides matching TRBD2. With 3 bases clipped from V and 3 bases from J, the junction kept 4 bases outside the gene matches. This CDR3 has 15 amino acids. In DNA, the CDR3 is TGTGCCAGCAGTTTCGGGGGGGGGAACAAAAACATTCAGTACTTC. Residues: CASSFGGGNKNIQYF.

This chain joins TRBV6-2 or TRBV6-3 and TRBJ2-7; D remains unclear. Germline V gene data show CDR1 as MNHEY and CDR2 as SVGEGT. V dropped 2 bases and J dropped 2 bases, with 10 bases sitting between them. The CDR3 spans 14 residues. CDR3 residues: CASSYLVGPYEQYF. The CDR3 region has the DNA TGTGCCAGCAGTTACCTTGTGGGCCCCTACGAGCAGTACTTC.

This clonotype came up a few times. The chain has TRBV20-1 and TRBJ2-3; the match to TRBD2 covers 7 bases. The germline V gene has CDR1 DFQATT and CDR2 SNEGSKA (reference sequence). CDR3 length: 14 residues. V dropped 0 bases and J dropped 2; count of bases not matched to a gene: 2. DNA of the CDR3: TGCAGTGCTAGAGAGGGACTATCCACAGATACGCAGTATTTT. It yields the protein CSAREGLSTDTQYF.

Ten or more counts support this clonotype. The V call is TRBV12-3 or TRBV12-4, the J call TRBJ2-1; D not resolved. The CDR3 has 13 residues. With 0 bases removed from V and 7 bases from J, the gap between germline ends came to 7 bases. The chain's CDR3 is CASSLAEWNEQFF. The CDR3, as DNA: TGTGCCAGCAGTTTAGCCGAGTGGAATGAGCAGTTCTTC.

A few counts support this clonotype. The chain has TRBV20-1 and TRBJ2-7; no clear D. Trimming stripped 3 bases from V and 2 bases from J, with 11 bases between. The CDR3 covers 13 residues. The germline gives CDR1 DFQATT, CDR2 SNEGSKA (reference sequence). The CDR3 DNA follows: TGCAGTGCTAGGTCAGGCCAGACCTACGAGCAGTACTTC. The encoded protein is CSARSGQTYEQYF.

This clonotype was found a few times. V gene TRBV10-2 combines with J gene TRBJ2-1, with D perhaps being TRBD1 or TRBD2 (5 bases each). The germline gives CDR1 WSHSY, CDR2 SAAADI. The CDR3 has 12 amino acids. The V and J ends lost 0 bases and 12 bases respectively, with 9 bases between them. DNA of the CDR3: TGCGCCAGCAGTGAGTCAGAGGGACGGCAGTTCTTC. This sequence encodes CASSESEGRQFF.